This T cell receptor beta chain was recovered during a study of siplizumab effects on memory and regulatory T cells. Study-level findings and limits: Confirmatory evidence of suppressive function in proliferating siplizumab-culture Tregs was not obtained. Roughly 75-96% of proliferating CD4+ or CD8+ clones lacked a naive or memory phenotype that could be assigned.

This CDR3 is built from 11 residues. Germline V lookup: CDR1 DFQATT, CDR2 SNEGSKA (reference sequence). Trimming removed 4 bases from V and 2 bases from J, with 4 bases in between. Assay used: immunoSEQ multiplex PCR; TCRdb lists only in-frame clones, some missing. The repertoire holds more than 95,000 clones, with nearly 95% as singletons. In this sample, this clone turned up a few times. Its antigen is unidentified. This receptor was obtained from a human donor in good health. The specimen sequenced was Tregs sorted from blood. The chain links TRBV20-1 to TRBJ2-3; D uncertain. CDR3 residues: CSAKTTDTQYF. CDR3 DNA: TGCAGTGCTAAAACCACAGATACGCAGTATTTT.